Listed below are T cell receptor beta chains from one sample, sequenced in a study of shared clonotypes between healthy human individuals. The assay was immunoSEQ multiplex PCR, and TCRdb's table has in-frame clones only and misses some. The sample holds about 960,000 clones, 76% seen once. Material: memory CD4+ T cells sorted from blood. Source of these receptors: a man aged 18 to 35 in good health. Each CDR3 is given with its conserved first and last residue. Fields, in order: J gene, V gene, D gene, clone size, CDR3 length, CDR3 protein, CDR3 DNA. D genes are given only for firm matches. Only part of the rows carry a size: once, few, many, or a class if the clone is expanded.

J: TRBJ1-6
V: TRBV5-1
D: TRBD1
size: many
length: 14
CDR3: CASRAGQGNSPLHF
DNA: TGCGCCAGCAGAGCGGGACAGGGGAATTCACCCCTCCACTTT

J: TRBJ2-7
V: TRBV18
D: .
size: .
length: 13
CDR3: CASSPRHPYEQYF
DNA: TGTGCCAGCTCACCGCGACACCCGTACGAGCAGTACTTC

J: TRBJ2-1
V: TRBV23-1
D: TRBD2
size: .
length: 15
CDR3: CASSQSWREQPEQFF
DNA: TGCGCCAGCAGTCAATCTTGGCGGGAGCAGCCCGAGCAGTTCTTC

J: TRBJ2-7
V: TRBV6-7
D: TRBD2
size: .
length: 15
CDR3: CASRENSGRTGEQYF
DNA: TGTGCCAGCAGGGAAAATAGCGGGAGAACCGGCGAGCAGTACTTC

J: TRBJ2-5
V: TRBV27
D: TRBD2
size: .
length: 16
CDR3: CASRGPGTSAGEAQYF
DNA: TGTGCCAGCAGGGGTCCCGGGACTAGCGCCGGTGAGGCCCAGTACTTC

J: TRBJ2-7
V: TRBV18
D: .
size: .
length: 14
CDR3: CASSPPSSPQNQYF
DNA: TGTGCCAGCTCACCACCTAGTTCGCCCCAAAATCAGTACTTC

J: TRBJ2-7
V: TRBV4-3
D: .
size: .
length: 16
CDR3: CASSQAPGGASYEQYF
DNA: TGCGCCAGCAGCCAAGCCCCCGGGGGCGCAAGCTACGAGCAGTACTTC

J: TRBJ2-7
V: TRBV6-5
D: .
size: few
length: 13
CDR3: CASSSSYSYEQYF
DNA: TGTGCCAGCAGTTCCTCATACTCCTACGAGCAGTACTTC

J: TRBJ2-5
V: TRBV4-1
D: TRBD1
size: .
length: 12
CDR3: CATQGAQETQYF
DNA: TGCGCCACACAGGGGGCCCAAGAGACCCAGTACTTC

J: TRBJ2-7
V: TRBV5-1
D: .
size: few
length: 16
CDR3: CASSLRGETSYHEQYF
DNA: TGCGCCAGCAGCTTGCGGGGCGAGACATCATACCACGAGCAGTACTTC

J: TRBJ2-5
V: TRBV2
D: TRBD1
size: .
length: 14
CDR3: CASRGQEGPTGQYF
DNA: TGTGCCAGCAGGGGACAGGAGGGCCCCACGGGCCAGTACTTC

J: TRBJ1-1
V: TRBV10-1
D: .
size: .
length: 12
CDR3: CASPHYPRVAFF
DNA: TGCGCCAGCCCCCATTATCCGAGGGTGGCTTTCTTT

J: TRBJ2-7
V: TRBV6-5
D: .
size: .
length: 14
CDR3: CASSPPDRPYEQYF
DNA: TGTGCCAGCAGTCCTCCGGACAGACCCTACGAGCAGTACTTC

J: TRBJ1-2
V: TRBV4-3
D: .
size: .
length: 19
CDR3: CASSQEGPFTGSSNYGYTF
DNA: TGCGCCAGCAGCCAAGAAGGGCCATTTACGGGCAGTTCTAACTATGGCTACACCTTC

J: TRBJ2-3
V: TRBV30
D: TRBD2
size: .
length: 16
CDR3: CAWSPGLAGSWDTQYF
DNA: TGTGCCTGGAGCCCGGGACTAGCGGGAAGTTGGGATACGCAGTATTTT

J: TRBJ2-1
V: TRBV15
D: .
size: .
length: 16
CDR3: CATSRDSTSPDNEQFF
DNA: TGTGCCACCAGCAGAGATAGTACTAGCCCTGACAATGAGCAGTTCTTC

J: TRBJ2-2
V: TRBV25-1
D: .
size: few
length: 15
CDR3: CASSAWRGRTGELFF
DNA: TGTGCCAGCAGTGCTTGGCGGGGGCGGACCGGGGAGCTGTTTTTT

J: TRBJ2-7
V: TRBV27
D: TRBD2
size: .
length: 16
CDR3: CASSLSGLAGAYEQYF
DNA: TGTGCCAGCAGTTTATCGGGACTAGCGGGAGCCTACGAGCAGTACTTC

J: TRBJ1-3
V: TRBV30
D: .
size: .
length: 14
CDR3: CAWSVQGGSNTIYF
DNA: TGTGCCTGGAGTGTACAAGGAGGGTCGAACACCATATATTTT

J: TRBJ1-1
V: TRBV27
D: .
size: .
length: 14
CDR3: CASSLERRNTEAFF
DNA: TGTGCCAGCAGTTTAGAACGGAGGAACACTGAAGCTTTCTTT

J: TRBJ2-3
V: TRBV2
D: TRBD2
size: .
length: 16
CDR3: CASSVESGGVTDTQYF
DNA: TGTGCCAGCAGTGTTGAAAGCGGGGGGGTGACAGATACGCAGTATTTT

J: TRBJ1-4
V: TRBV25-1
D: .
size: .
length: 17
CDR3: CASSKTGPRATNEKLFF
DNA: TGTGCCAGCAGTAAAACGGGACCCCGGGCAACTAATGAAAAACTGTTTTTT

J: TRBJ1-2
V: TRBV18
D: .
size: .
length: 15
CDR3: CASSPPGSQNYGYTF
DNA: TGTGCCAGCTCACCACCGGGGTCCCAGAACTATGGCTACACCTTC

J: TRBJ2-7
V: TRBV5-1
D: TRBD1
size: .
length: 16
CDR3: CASSLGTGTGSYEQYF
DNA: TGCGCCAGCAGCTTGGGGACGGGGACAGGATCCTACGAGCAGTACTTC

J: TRBJ2-3
V: TRBV5-1
D: .
size: .
length: 15
CDR3: CASSLMGRGTDTQYF
DNA: TGCGCCAGCAGCTTAATGGGAAGGGGGACAGATACGCAGTATTTT

J: TRBJ2-3
V: TRBV14
D: .
size: .
length: 15
CDR3: CASSLAGTPTDTQYF
DNA: TGTGCCAGCAGCCTAGCCGGGACACCCACAGATACGCAGTATTTT

J: TRBJ1-5
V: TRBV6-5
D: TRBD1
size: once
length: 14
CDR3: CASSMDRVYQPQHF
DNA: TGTGCCAGCAGCATGGACAGGGTTTATCAGCCCCAGCATTTT

J: TRBJ2-7
V: TRBV2
D: .
size: .
length: 14
CDR3: CASSVGRDAYEQYF
DNA: TGTGCCAGCAGTGTCGGAAGGGACGCTTACGAGCAGTACTTC

J: TRBJ1-1
V: TRBV7-9
D: .
size: once
length: 14
CDR3: CASSLASSNTEAFF
DNA: TGTGCCAGCAGCTTAGCGAGCAGTAACACTGAAGCTTTCTTT

J: TRBJ2-5
V: TRBV6-5
D: .
size: .
length: 14
CDR3: CASSSGASWETQYF
DNA: TGTGCCAGCAGTTCAGGGGCCTCTTGGGAGACCCAGTACTTC

J: TRBJ2-1
V: TRBV2
D: .
size: .
length: 11
CDR3: CASRNYNEQFF
DNA: TGTGCCAGCAGGAACTACAATGAGCAGTTCTTC

J: TRBJ1-6
V: TRBV5-1
D: .
size: few
length: 16
CDR3: CASSLDGWAEDSPLHF
DNA: TGCGCCAGCAGCTTGGACGGGTGGGCAGAGGATTCACCCCTCCACTTT

J: TRBJ2-1
V: TRBV5-1
D: TRBD2
size: .
length: 15
CDR3: CASSLASGGADEQFF
DNA: TGCGCCAGCAGCTTAGCTAGCGGGGGGGCAGATGAGCAGTTCTTC

J: TRBJ1-2
V: TRBV7-9
D: TRBD1
size: few
length: 13
CDR3: CASSLAPGGGYTF
DNA: TGTGCCAGCAGCTTAGCACCAGGGGGCGGCTACACCTTC

J: TRBJ2-1
V: TRBV5-6
D: .
size: few
length: 14
CDR3: CASSLYNRVNEQFF
DNA: TGTGCCAGCAGCTTGTACAACAGGGTGAATGAGCAGTTCTTC

J: TRBJ1-4
V: TRBV13
D: .
size: .
length: 16
CDR3: CASSLRIGGPNEKLFF
DNA: TGTGCCAGCAGCTTACGGATCGGGGGACCTAATGAAAAACTGTTTTTT

J: TRBJ1-3
V: TRBV30
D: .
size: .
length: 15
CDR3: CAWSVGTVAGNTIYF
DNA: TGTGCCTGGAGTGTGGGCACGGTTGCTGGAAACACCATATATTTT

J: TRBJ1-4
V: TRBV28
D: TRBD1
size: few
length: 17
CDR3: CASSGGQSRGTNEKLFF
DNA: TGTGCCAGCAGTGGGGGACAGTCGCGGGGAACTAATGAAAAACTGTTTTTT

J: TRBJ1-4
V: TRBV18
D: .
size: many
length: 12
CDR3: CASSPNNEKLFF
DNA: TGTGCCAGCTCACCGAATAATGAAAAACTGTTTTTT

J: TRBJ2-1
V: TRBV5-4
D: .
size: .
length: 16
CDR3: CASSLADGGRYNEQFF
DNA: TGTGCCAGCAGCTTGGCTGATGGGGGGCGGTACAATGAGCAGTTCTTC

J: TRBJ2-7
V: TRBV6-6
D: TRBD1
size: .
length: 13
CDR3: CASSGTGRDEQYF
DNA: TGTGCCAGCAGTGGGACAGGTCGAGACGAGCAGTACTTC

J: TRBJ1-1
V: TRBV5-6
D: .
size: .
length: 14
CDR3: CASSLGLGNTEAFF
DNA: TGTGCCAGCAGCCTGGGTTTGGGTAACACTGAAGCTTTCTTT

J: TRBJ2-3
V: TRBV30
D: .
size: .
length: 13
CDR3: CAWSVAWADTQYF
DNA: TGTGCCTGGAGTGTAGCGTGGGCAGATACGCAGTATTTT

J: TRBJ2-5
V: TRBV7-8
D: TRBD1
size: once
length: 15
CDR3: CASSFGTGDQETQYF
DNA: TGTGCCAGCAGCTTCGGGACAGGGGACCAAGAGACCCAGTACTTC

J: TRBJ1-4
V: TRBV5-1
D: .
size: .
length: 15
CDR3: CASSLASGLGEKLFF
DNA: TGCGCCAGCAGCTTGGCTTCAGGCCTAGGGGAAAAACTGTTTTTT

J: TRBJ1-3
V: TRBV6-5
D: .
size: .
length: 13
CDR3: CASRTASGNTIYF
DNA: TGTGCCAGCAGGACAGCCTCTGGAAACACCATATATTTT

J: TRBJ2-3
V: TRBV9
D: .
size: .
length: 15
CDR3: CASQRGTVSTDTQYF
DNA: TGTGCCAGCCAGCGAGGGACGGTTAGCACAGATACGCAGTATTTT

J: TRBJ1-1
V: TRBV6-1
D: .
size: .
length: 17
CDR3: CASSGRDKKHPNTEAFF
DNA: TGTGCCAGCAGTGGAAGGGACAAAAAACATCCGAACACTGAAGCTTTCTTT

J: TRBJ2-2
V: TRBV5-1
D: .
size: once
length: 15
CDR3: CASSLGTALTGELFF
DNA: TGCGCCAGCAGCTTGGGGACAGCGCTCACCGGGGAGCTGTTTTTT

J: TRBJ2-1
V: TRBV5-1
D: .
size: .
length: 14
CDR3: CASSSQLAPNEQFF
DNA: TGCGCCAGCAGCTCGCAACTAGCCCCAAATGAGCAGTTCTTC

J: TRBJ1-6
V: TRBV5-1
D: .
size: .
length: 14
CDR3: CASSPSGANSPLHF
DNA: TGCGCCAGCAGCCCTTCGGGGGCTAATTCACCCCTCCACTTT